Given below is one T cell receptor (beta chain) in context. Data came from immunoSEQ multiplex PCR; TCRdb stores just in-frame clones and leaves some out. This table holds approximately 150,000 clones, around nine tenths found once. These data originate in a study of control samples from healthy donors and cancer patients. The ends lost 4 bases at V and 3 bases at J; junction bases unmatched: 3. The CDR3 has 14 amino acids. Per the germline V gene, CDR1 is SGHRS and CDR2 is YFSETQ. Material for sequencing was PBMCs. This chain links TRBV5-1 with TRBJ1-4; 7 bases are a match to TRBD1. This clonotype was obtained from a man aged 50 or older with head and neck cancer. CDR3 in DNA: TGCGCCAGCAGCGAGGGGGCGGCTAATGAAAAACTGTTTTTT. Translating it yields CASSEGAANEKLFF.